This TCR beta chain is drawn from a study of immune evolution from preneoplasia to lung adenocarcinoma. The study's findings and limits: Clonality was highest in normal lung, lower in later-stage lesions apparently. Top clone frequencies peaked in normal lung, apparently declining through invasive adenocarcinoma.

With respect to this clone: Antigen unknown.

Using immunoSEQ multiplex PCR, the repertoire was profiled, and TCRdb retains in-frame clones only, with some absent. The table includes roughly 3,400 clones, over 80% detected once. Germline V gene sequence: CDR1 MGHRA, CDR2 YSYEKL. CDR3 size: 15 residues. Trimming cost V 0 bases and J 3 bases, with 11 bases left between them. Patient tissue came from resections in Japan or China, 2014–2017. The sample was FFPE invasive lung adenocarcinoma tissue. The V gene is TRBV4-1, the J gene TRBJ2-5; TRBD1 is a possible D gene (6 bases). This TCR came from a person aged 70 to 79 with invasive lung adenocarcinoma. The DNA for the CDR3 is TGCGCCAGCAGCCAAGATCCTCGACAGGAAGAGACCCAGTACTTC. Its translation is CASSQDPRQEETQYF.